This is a list of T cell receptor beta chains from one sample in a study of response to subunit inactivated influenza vaccine. TCRdb ran MiXCR on the RT-PCR reads and lists one entry per CDR3 protein. Of about 520,000 distinct CDR3 sequences listed, roughly 27% are singletons. Sequencing used CD4+ T cells sorted from PBMCs, obtained roughly 5 days after vaccination. All receptors derive from a man aged 45-60 years who received an inactivated influenza vaccine. CDR3s include the opening cysteine and the closing phenylalanine or tryptophan. The order of the fields is J gene, clone size, V gene, D gene, CDR3 protein, CDR3 DNA. A D gene is named only where the DNA matches it firmly. Only part of the rows carry a size: once, few, many, or a class if the clone is expanded.

>TRBJ2-7|-|TRBV6-1|TRBD1
CASSEASRTGYEQYF
TGTGCCAGCAGTGAAGCGAGCCGGACAGGCTACGAGCAGTACTTC
>TRBJ2-3|-|TRBV7-2|TRBD1
CASSPDRVADTQYF
TGTGCCAGCAGCCCGGACAGGGTGGCAGATACGCAGTATTTT
>TRBJ2-2|few|TRBV6-1|TRBD1
CASSKDRTGARLGQTGELFF
TGTGCCAGCAGTAAAGACAGGACAGGGGCTCGATTGGGGCAAACCGGGGAGCTGTTTTTT
>TRBJ2-3|-|TRBV5-1|-
CASSLGTAKDTQYF
TGCGCCAGCAGCTTAGGGACGGCTAAGGATACGCAGTATTTT
>TRBJ2-5|-|TRBV12-3/TRBV12-4|TRBD2
CASSLRAGGIQETQYF
TGTGCCAGCAGTCTCAGAGCGGGAGGTATCCAAGAGACCCAGTACTTC
>TRBJ2-2|-|TRBV24-1|-
CATSDPLSTGELFF
TGTGCCACCAGTGATCCTCTCTCCACCGGGGAGCTGTTTTTT
>TRBJ2-7|-|TRBV29-1|TRBD1
CSVRNSRQGPYEQYF
TGCAGCGTAAGAAACAGTAGACAGGGCCCATACGAGCAGTACTTC
>TRBJ2-7|-|TRBV6-1|-
CASSAENLREQYF
TGTGCCAGCAGTGCCGAGAACTTGCGGGAGCAGTACTTC
>TRBJ2-3|many|TRBV12-3/TRBV12-4|-
CASSPGSAGASDTQYF
TGTGCCAGCAGCCCCGGGTCGGCAGGGGCTTCAGATACGCAGTATTTT
>TRBJ2-1|-|TRBV9|-
CASSVGTSSYNEQFF
TGTGCCAGCAGCGTAGGGACAAGCTCCTACAATGAGCAGTTCTTC
>TRBJ2-2|-|TRBV18|-
CASSPLQVNTGELFF
TGTGCCAGCTCACCTTTACAGGTGAACACCGGGGAGCTGTTTTTT
>TRBJ2-5|-|TRBV12-3/TRBV12-4|-
CASSFQGLGETQYF
TGTGCCAGCAGTTTTCAGGGGCTCGGGGAGACCCAGTACTTC
>TRBJ1-2|few|TRBV20-1|TRBD1
CSASRDRGTHGYTF
TGCAGTGCTTCCCGGGACAGGGGGACGCATGGCTACACCTTC
>TRBJ1-4|-|TRBV27|-
CASSLSRGTEKLFF
TGTGCCAGCAGTTTATCCAGGGGAACCGAAAAACTGTTTTTT
>TRBJ2-5|-|TRBV28|-
CASSLSPGTQETQYF
TGTGCCAGCAGTTTAAGCCCGGGGACTCAAGAGACCCAGTACTTC
>TRBJ2-1|few|TRBV4-2|-
CASSLRDTEQFF
TGTGCCAGCAGCCTCCGGGACACCGAGCAGTTCTTC
>TRBJ2-2|many|TRBV7-9|-
CASSHTGELFF
TGTGCCAGCAGCCACACCGGGGAGCTGTTTTTT
>TRBJ2-1|-|TRBV20-1|TRBD1
CSATGGNEQFF
TGCAGTGCAACAGGGGGGAATGAGCAGTTCTTC
>TRBJ2-5|few|TRBV7-3|TRBD2
CASSLTSGAQETQYF
TGTGCCAGCAGCTTAACTAGCGGGGCCCAAGAGACCCAGTACTTC
>TRBJ1-6|few|TRBV20-1|-
CSAKRVRGESPLHF
TGCAGTGCTAAACGGGTCCGTGGAGAATCACCCCTCCACTTT
>TRBJ2-5|few|TRBV27|TRBD2
CASSRLAGKETQYF
TGTGCCAGCAGCAGACTAGCGGGAAAGGAGACCCAGTACTTC
>TRBJ2-5|-|TRBV7-8|-
CASSLVPGIGETQYF
TGTGCCAGCAGCTTAGTACCGGGAATAGGAGAGACCCAGTACTTC
>TRBJ2-7|few|TRBV7-6|TRBD1
CASSPRTGGGAEQYF
TGTGCCAGCAGCCCTCGGACAGGGGGCGGGGCCGAGCAGTACTTC
>TRBJ2-1|few|TRBV29-1|-
CSVESGGGAYNEQFF
TGCAGCGTTGAATCTGGAGGGGGGGCTTACAATGAGCAGTTCTTC
>TRBJ2-1|many|TRBV5-1|-
CASSPWKVSGGNEQFF
TGCGCCAGCAGCCCGTGGAAGGTGAGCGGAGGCAATGAGCAGTTCTTC
>TRBJ2-3|few|TRBV7-6|TRBD2
CASSFTSGSSTDTQYF
TGTGCCAGCAGCTTCACTAGCGGTTCTAGCACAGATACGCAGTATTTT
>TRBJ2-2|-|TRBV6-1|TRBD1
CASKGTGGVGELFF
TGTGCCAGCAAAGGGACAGGGGGTGTCGGGGAGCTGTTTTTT
>TRBJ2-5|few|TRBV18|-
CASSPPFQETQYF
TGTGCCAGCTCACCACCGTTCCAAGAGACCCAGTACTTC
>TRBJ1-2|few|TRBV4-2|-
CASSQAGTEAYGYTF
TGTGCCAGCAGCCAAGCGGGCACCGAAGCGTATGGCTACACCTTC
>TRBJ1-5|-|TRBV28|-
CASSFLGRPQHF
TGTGCCAGCAGTTTTCTGGGTCGGCCCCAGCATTTT
>TRBJ2-3|-|TRBV12-3/TRBV12-4|-
CASSLSGASLDTQYF
TGTGCCAGCAGTTTATCGGGAGCATCCCTCGATACGCAGTATTTT
>TRBJ2-6|once|TRBV7-6|-
CASSPVFSGANVLTF
TGTGCCAGCAGCCCCGTTTTTTCTGGGGCCAACGTCCTGACTTTC
>TRBJ1-1|-|TRBV19|-
CASSTLGAASAEAFF
TGTGCCAGTAGTACGCTTGGGGCAGCGAGCGCTGAAGCTTTCTTT
>TRBJ2-1|few|TRBV7-2|-
CASSLGDFINEQFF
TGTGCCAGCAGCTTAGGGGACTTTATCAATGAGCAGTTCTTC
>TRBJ2-3|-|TRBV5-1|TRBD2
CASSSTSGGPKDTQYF
TGCGCCAGCAGCTCTACTAGCGGGGGGCCCAAAGATACGCAGTATTTT
>TRBJ1-1|few|TRBV6-1|TRBD1
CASGQGSGRGTEAFF
TGTGCCAGTGGACAGGGGAGCGGTAGGGGCACTGAAGCTTTCTTT
>TRBJ1-6|-|TRBV27|-
CASSLGTGFNSPLHF
TGTGCCAGCAGTTTAGGCACAGGTTTTAATTCACCCCTCCACTTT
>TRBJ2-3|once|TRBV14|-
CASSQVRRMSGKGGTDTQYF
TGTGCCAGCAGCCAAGTAAGGAGGATGAGCGGAAAGGGAGGCACAGATACGCAGTATTTT